This TCR beta chain appears in the sequencing data of a study of T cell repertoires in cytomegalovirus infection. Study details: Both CMV infection and a matching HLA type were indicated by public TCR beta signatures. Study-wide results and limits: In two of eight donors, the top clonotype was HLA-C-restricted CMV-specific. Summed public TCR beta family frequency identified CMV carriers bearing the relevant HLA.

This clonotype showed up many times. Its antigen is as yet unknown. MiXCR, applied by TCRdb to the reads, yields one record per CDR3 protein. The data contain some 130,000 distinct CDR3 sequences, less than 9.5% of them singletons. CDR3 length equals 15 residues. The V and J ends lost 3 bases and 4 bases respectively, with 15 bases between them. Germline V gene lookup returns CDR1 SGHTA and CDR2 FQGNSA. The V call is TRBV7-2, the J call TRBJ1-1; the D is unclear. The clonotype originates from a human donor in good health (CMV status not recorded). Some clones in this sample may be carry-over from other donors' samples. The sample taken for sequencing was PBMCs. The CDR3 DNA reads TGTGCCAGCAGCTTGAGCCAGCCCGGCAGCACTGAAGCTTTCTTT. It codes for CASSLSQPGSTEAFF.